The 20 T cell receptor beta chains below all came from one sample that was sequenced in a study of cytomegalovirus exposure and HLA in healthy donors listed by TCRdb under 2017. Library preparation used the immunoSEQ multiplex PCR assay. A mixture of 60 forward primers for TCR Vbeta segments and 13 reverse primers for TCR Jbeta segments was used in the multiplex PCR. TCRdb re-hosts the immuneACCESS table, in-frame sequences only. Its copies lack some clones; in the studies checked, an unresolved V gene accounts for under half of them, and the cause for the rest is not known. The sample table contains about 160,000 clones; only one count was recorded for about four fifths of them. The top ten constitute under 8% of the sample. What was sequenced was PBMCs. Receptors originate from a man aged 50-59 years in good health and CMV-seropositive.

This clone came up once. This chain links TRBV6-5 with TRBJ1-5; 7 bases line up with TRBD1. The V gene end was trimmed by 6 bases and the J gene end by 1 base; junction bases not matched to a gene: 3. The CDR3 runs 14 residues. Germline V gene lookup returns CDR1 MNHEY and CDR2 SVGAGI. CDR3 coding DNA: TGTGCCAGCAGGGGGACAGCGAGCAATCAGCCCCAGCATTTT. Protein sequence: CASRGTASNQPQHF.

This chain uses TRBV5-1 with TRBJ1-1; D gene ambiguous. The CDR3 has 14 amino acids. Between the trimmed V and J ends, which lost 4 bases and 5 bases, there was a span of 15 bases. From germline, CDR1 is SGHRS and CDR2 YFSETQ. In DNA, the CDR3 is TGCGCCAGCAGCATGCCCCTCGGGGATACTGAAGCTTTCTTT. This translates into CASSMPLGDTEAFF.

This clone was detected only once. This chain connects TRBV5-4 to TRBJ2-3; a possible D gene is TRBD1 (5 bases). Germline CDR1 SGHNT, CDR2 YYREEE (reference sequence). The CDR3 loop spans 13 amino acids. V lost 4 bases and J lost 5, with 11 bases in between. In DNA form, the CDR3 reads TGTGCCAGCAGCCTGACAGTGAGAGATACGCAGTATTTT. Residues: CASSLTVRDTQYF.

In DNA, the CDR3 is TGCGCCAGCAGCTTGGTTGCGGGAGACCCCGGGGAGCTGTTTTTT. It specifies CASSLVAGDPGELFF. V gene TRBV5-1 combines with J gene TRBJ2-2; 7 bases agree with TRBD2. J was trimmed by 6 bases and V by 0 bases; bases with no gene match: 5. The V gene's germline CDR1 is SGHRS and CDR2 YFSETQ. CDR3 length equals 15 residues.

This chain connects TRBV30 to TRBJ2-7; D unclear. Trimming cost V 3 bases and J 3 bases, with 9 bases left between them. The CDR3 extends over 12 amino acids. Germline CDR1 GTSNPN, CDR2 SVGIG (reference sequence). CDR3 in DNA: TGTGCCTGGAGCTCAGGTCTCTACGAGCAGTACTTC. Residues: CAWSSGLYEQYF.

The chain combines TRBV27 with TRBJ1-1; the match to TRBD1 covers 10 bases. Germline-derived CDR1 and CDR2 are MNHEY and SMNVEV (reference sequence). The CDR3 is made up of 15 amino acids. The V and J ends lost 3 bases and 5 bases, in that order; junction bases with no gene match: 6. The CDR3 DNA sequence: TGTGCCAGCAGTTTCCGACAGGGGGCGGGGACTGAAGCTTTCTTT. This translates into CASSFRQGAGTEAFF.

The rearrangement links TRBV4-1 to TRBJ2-5, with no clear D. The DNA end favors TRBJ2-7, so the J call may be wrong. The germline CDR1 and CDR2 sequences are MGHRA and YSYEKL. This CDR3 comprises 15 residues. CDR3 sequence (DNA): TGCGCCAGCAGCCAAGTTGGTAGCCTCTCCTACGAGCAGTACTTC. This sequence encodes CASSQVGSLSYEQYF.

This sequence joins TRBV19 and TRBJ1-2; 8 positions agree with TRBD1. The CDR3 is made up of 14 amino acids. The germline gives CDR1 LNHDA, CDR2 SQIVND (reference sequence). J gave up 6 bases and V 5 bases, and 8 bases lay outside the gene matches. The CDR3 loop is CASSPRTGRDGYTF. DNA of the CDR3: TGTGCCAGTAGTCCACGGACAGGGAGGGATGGCTACACCTTC.

The V gene is TRBV12-5, the J gene TRBJ2-2, with D possibly matching TRBD2 (5 bases). Trimming took 6 bases from V and 5 from J, leaving 7 bases between them. The germline gives CDR1 LGHNT, CDR2 FRNRAP. CDR3 length: 12 amino acids. The CDR3: CASGRDTGELFF. Written as DNA, the CDR3 is TGTGCTAGTGGGAGGGATACCGGGGAGCTGTTTTTT.

V gene TRBV7-9 combines with J gene TRBJ1-1; D possibly corresponds to TRBD1 (6 bases). V lost 3 bases, J lost 4 bases, and 12 bases lay in between. The CDR3 sequence is 14 residues long. CDR1 is SEHNR and CDR2 is FQNEAQ in the germline V gene (reference sequence). CDR3 protein: CASSFVSRGTEAFF. The CDR3 nucleotides are TGTGCCAGCAGCTTCGTCTCCAGGGGCACTGAAGCTTTCTTT.

The chain couples TRBV15 to TRBJ2-2, with D possibly being TRBD2 (5 bases). Trimming stripped 4 bases from V and 7 bases from J, with 13 bases between. Germline values: CDR1 LNHNV, CDR2 YYDKDF (reference sequence). This CDR3 spans 14 amino acids. This CDR3 is CATSTTEGDGELFF. The DNA for the CDR3 is TGTGCCACCAGCACGACCGAGGGCGACGGGGAGCTGTTTTTT.

This chain uses TRBV5-1 with TRBJ1-3, with TRBD1 matching over 12 bases. The CDR3 totals 16 residues. V lost 4 bases and J lost 7; bases outside the gene matches: 9. Germline V gene sequence: CDR1 SGHRS, CDR2 YFSETQ. The CDR3 DNA reads TGCGCCAGCAGCCTATCCGGGACAGGGGGCTGGAACACCATATATTTT. Translated, it gives CASSLSGTGGWNTIYF.

This clone was picked up a small number of times. The gene calls are TRBV2 and TRBJ1-5; D might be TRBD1 (5 bases). The V and J ends lost 4 bases and 2 bases respectively, with 12 bases between them. Germline V gene data show CDR1 as SNHLY and CDR2 as FYNNEI. There are 15 residues in the CDR3. In DNA, the CDR3 is TGTGCCAGCAGTGTGGACTCGGGGGGCAATCAGCCCCAGCATTTT. Its protein product is CASSVDSGGNQPQHF. The whole variable domain, filled in from reference TRBV2 and TRBJ1-5, reads EPEVTQTPSHQVTQMGQEVILRCVPISNHLYFYWYRQILGQKVEFLVSFYNNEISEKSEIFDDQFSVERPDGSNFTLKIRSTKLEDSAMYFCASSVDSGGNQPQHFGDGTRLSIL.

The rearrangement joins TRBV5-1 to TRBJ2-1; 7 bases align to TRBD1. After removal of 7 bases from V and 8 bases from J, the junction contained 12 bases not matched to a gene. CDR3 size: 14 residues. Germline loops: CDR1 SGHRS, CDR2 YFSETQ. The CDR3 DNA sequence: TGCGCCAGCCTACGACAGGGAGTGGGAGATGAGCAGTTCTTC. This encodes CASLRQGVGDEQFF.

This clone was observed a few times. The V and J genes are TRBV29-1 and TRBJ2-5; TRBD2 matches at 8 bases. Germline trimming cut 6 bases from V and 4 bases from J; bases unmatched to any gene: 19. The CDR3 length is 17 residues. Germline CDR1 SQVTM, CDR2 ANQGSEA. In DNA form, the CDR3 reads TGCAGCGTCCCGACAACCGGCGGTAGCGGGATCGGAGAGACCCAGTACTTC. It yields the protein CSVPTTGGSGIGETQYF.

V usage is TRBV7-2 and J usage is TRBJ2-1; 9 nucleotides match TRBD2. V was pared by 5 bases and J by 0 bases, with 5 bases of the junction left unmatched. The V gene's germline CDR1 is SGHTA and CDR2 FQGNSA. The CDR3 is 16 amino acids. The CDR3 loop is CASSQFSGSSYNEQFF. CDR3 nucleotide sequence: TGTGCCAGCAGCCAATTTAGCGGGAGCTCCTACAATGAGCAGTTCTTC.

This chain connects TRBV19 to TRBJ2-7; 9 nucleotides line up with TRBD2. CDR3 length equals 16 residues. V shed 3 bases and J 7 bases; nucleotides not matched to a gene: 13. From germline, CDR1 is LNHDA and CDR2 SQIVND (reference sequence). Written as DNA, the CDR3 is TGTGCCAGTAGTATCTACACCGGGACTAGCTCTCGGGAGCAGTACTTC. It specifies CASSIYTGTSSREQYF. Based on the CDR3 plus reference TRBV19 and TRBJ2-7, the full variable domain is DGGITQSPKYLFRKEGQNVTLSCEQNLNHDAMYWYRQDPGQGLRLIYYSQIVNDFQKGDIAEGYSVSREKKESFPLTVTSAQKNPTAFYLCASSIYTGTSSREQYFGPGTRLTVT.

In the case of this clone: The junction and the germline gene differ at one end; a read error may be behind it. The gene calls are TRBV7-9 and TRBJ2-5; possible D gene TRBD2, 5 bases. CDR1 SEHNR and CDR2 FQNEAQ come from the germline V gene (reference sequence). This CDR3 is 15 amino acids long. The CDR3 DNA follows: TGTTCCAGCAGCTTAGGGCAGGATCGGGGAGAGACCCAGTACTTC. It yields the protein CSSSLGQDRGETQYF.

This clone appeared a few times. J is TRBJ1-1 and V is TRBV5-1; maybe TRBD1 (5 bases). The CDR3 length is 16 residues. V was pared by 3 bases and J by 1 base, with 16 bases between. Looked up from germline, CDR1 is SGHRS and CDR2 is YFSETQ. The CDR3 DNA follows: TGCGCCAGCAGCTATCTCCCGCAGGGCCAGAACACTGAAGCTTTCTTT. Translating gives CASSYLPQGQNTEAFF.

The chain links TRBV4-1 to TRBJ2-7, with D perhaps matching TRBD2 (7 bases). This CDR3 spans 16 amino acids. The V gene's germline CDR1 is MGHRA and CDR2 YSYEKL. Deletions cut 5 bases from V and 0 bases from J, with 17 bases between. CDR3 in DNA: TGCGCCAGCAGCAGGGGGGGGACGGAGAGCTCCTACGAGCAGTACTTC. This translates into CASSRGGTESSYEQYF.